This T cell receptor (beta chain) is drawn from a study of beta chain features in type 1 diabetes. General study results and limits: The study found fewer insertions and more deletions at VDJ junctions in type 1 diabetes patients. The study found moderately but significantly shorter TCRB CDR3s in all four CD4+ subsets of Type 1 diabetes patients. cDNA sequencing could over-represent cells with high TCR expression.

Trimming at V came to 1 base and at J to 8 bases, leaving 8 bases not matched to a gene. This CDR3 comprises 15 residues. Germline lookup yields CDR1 SEHNR and CDR2 FQNEAQ (reference sequence). Note on this clone: The antigen is undetermined.

The isolated RNA, all of it, was reverse transcribed, so expressed TCRB transcripts were what got sequenced. Using immunoSEQ multiplex PCR, the repertoire was profiled, and TCRdb retains in-frame clones only, with some absent. The table includes 500,000 to 800,000 clones, 9.5% to 15% detected once. The chain links TRBV7-9 to TRBJ1-2; 9 nucleotides line up with TRBD1. The TCR comes from a man aged 25-40 years with type 1 diabetes. The sequencing sample was made of naive CD4+ T cells from blood. The CDR3 DNA is TGTGCCAGCAGCTTAGAGGGGACAGGGATTATAGGCTACACCTTC. It encodes CASSLEGTGIIGYTF.